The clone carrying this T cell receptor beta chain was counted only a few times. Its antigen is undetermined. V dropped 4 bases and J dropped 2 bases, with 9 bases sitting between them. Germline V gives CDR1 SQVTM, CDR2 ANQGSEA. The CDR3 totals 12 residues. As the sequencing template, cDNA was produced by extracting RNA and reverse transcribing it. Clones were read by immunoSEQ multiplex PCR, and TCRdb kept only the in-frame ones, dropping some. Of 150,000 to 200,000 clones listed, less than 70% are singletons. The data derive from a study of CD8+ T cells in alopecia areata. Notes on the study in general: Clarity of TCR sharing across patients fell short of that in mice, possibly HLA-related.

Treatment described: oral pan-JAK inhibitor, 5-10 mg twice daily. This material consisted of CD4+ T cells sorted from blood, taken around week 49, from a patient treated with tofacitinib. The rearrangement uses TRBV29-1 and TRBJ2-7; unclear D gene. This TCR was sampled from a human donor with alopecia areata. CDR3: CSVGRSTYEQYF. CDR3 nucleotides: TGCAGCGTTGGTCGAAGCACCTACGAGCAGTACTTC.